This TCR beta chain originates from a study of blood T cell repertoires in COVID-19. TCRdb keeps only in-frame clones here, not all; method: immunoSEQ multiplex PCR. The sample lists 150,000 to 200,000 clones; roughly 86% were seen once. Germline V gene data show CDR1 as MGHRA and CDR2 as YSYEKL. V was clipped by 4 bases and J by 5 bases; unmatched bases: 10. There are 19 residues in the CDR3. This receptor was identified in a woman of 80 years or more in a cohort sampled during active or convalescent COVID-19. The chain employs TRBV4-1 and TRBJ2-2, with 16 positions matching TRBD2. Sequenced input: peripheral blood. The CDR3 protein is CASSPWGLAGGRSTGELFF. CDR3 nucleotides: TGCGCCAGCAGCCCATGGGGACTAGCGGGAGGGAGATCTACCGGGGAGCTGTTTTTT.